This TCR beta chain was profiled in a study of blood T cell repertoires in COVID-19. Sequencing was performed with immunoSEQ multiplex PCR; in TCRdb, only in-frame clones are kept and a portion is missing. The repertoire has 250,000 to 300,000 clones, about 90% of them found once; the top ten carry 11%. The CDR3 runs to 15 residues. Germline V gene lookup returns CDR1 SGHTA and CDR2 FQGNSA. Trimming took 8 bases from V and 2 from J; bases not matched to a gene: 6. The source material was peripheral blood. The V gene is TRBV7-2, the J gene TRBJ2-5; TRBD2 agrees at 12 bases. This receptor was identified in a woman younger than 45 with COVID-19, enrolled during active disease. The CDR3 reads CASCWTSGAQETQYF. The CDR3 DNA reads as TGTGCCAGCTGCTGGACTAGCGGGGCTCAAGAGACCCAGTACTTC. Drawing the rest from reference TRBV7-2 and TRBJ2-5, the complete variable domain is GAGVSQSPSNKVTEKGKDVELRCDPISGHTALYWYRQSLGQGLEFLIYFQGNSAPDKSGLPSDRFSAERTGGSVSTLTIQRTQQEDSAVYLCASCWTSGAQETQYFGPGTRLLVL.